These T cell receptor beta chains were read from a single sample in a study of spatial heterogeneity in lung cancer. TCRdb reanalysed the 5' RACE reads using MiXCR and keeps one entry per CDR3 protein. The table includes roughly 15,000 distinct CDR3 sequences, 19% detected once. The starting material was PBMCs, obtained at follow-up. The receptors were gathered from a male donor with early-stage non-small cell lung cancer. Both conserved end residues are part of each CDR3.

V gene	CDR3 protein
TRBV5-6	CASSLGDSYNEQFF
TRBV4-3	CASSQDSRDEQYF
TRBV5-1	CASSWLGQGSTEAFF
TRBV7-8	CASSLAGMTYEQYF
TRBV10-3	CATIQGGDYEQYF
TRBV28	CASSTGAYNEQFF
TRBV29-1	CSVGGVGSTDTQYF
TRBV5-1	CASSSQETQYF
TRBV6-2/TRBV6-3	CASTLRGGWNTEAFF
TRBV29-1	CSVEGDWSYNEQFF
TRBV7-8	CASSSRRVSGGANTGELFF
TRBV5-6	CASSLVSAPYNEQFF
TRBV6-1	CASSAGFTDTQYF
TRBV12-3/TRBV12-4	CASSLVQSPRETQYF
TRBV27	CASSLQRGPYEQYF
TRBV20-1	CSARVTGSSYEQYF
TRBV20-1	CSAIVKTDSYEQYF
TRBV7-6	CASSPVTGGGYGYTF
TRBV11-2	CASTWAATQYF
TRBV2	CASSPSGLAGGGEQFF
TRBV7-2	CASSSLDPNEKLFF
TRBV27	CASSAGTGGGEQYF
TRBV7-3	CASSWDRADEAFF
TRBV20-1	CSASRGEGQVRFDEQFF